Shown below are 11 T cell receptor beta chains from a single sample sequenced in a study of identical twins. Each CDR3 protein is one row after TCRdb ran MiXCR on the 5' RACE reads. Here the sample spans roughly 630,000 distinct CDR3 sequences, 7.1% being singletons. These sequences were also reported in another study, on yellow fever vaccine responses in identical twins.

The material sequenced was PBMCs. The receptors were gathered from a woman aged 18 to 35 in good health.

The chain joins TRBV7-7 to TRBJ2-2; D is possibly TRBD1 (7 bases). V lost 5 bases to trimming and J lost 4 bases, with 14 bases between them. CDR1 SSHAT and CDR2 FNYEAQ come from the germline V gene (reference sequence). The CDR3 covers 15 residues. The chain's CDR3 is CASSPRDRSTGELFF. The CDR3 DNA follows: TGTGCCAGCAGCCCGCGGGACAGATCCACCGGGGAGCTGTTTTTT.

The V gene is TRBV29-1, the J gene TRBJ2-1, with TRBD1 identical over 8 bases. The CDR3 has 16 residues. J gave up 3 bases and V 1 base, and 8 bases lay outside the gene matches. Germline values: CDR1 SQVTM, CDR2 ANQGSEA. The chain's CDR3 is CSVEVKRQGHYNEQFF. Here the CDR3 DNA reads TGCAGCGTTGAAGTAAAGCGACAGGGGCACTACAATGAGCAGTTCTTC.

The chain is built from TRBV9 and TRBJ2-1, with D unresolved. The CDR3 runs to 14 residues. Trimming removed 0 bases at V and 12 bases at J, with 16 bases between. The germline V gene has CDR1 SGDLS and CDR2 YYNGEE. CDR3 in DNA: TGTGCCAGCAGCGTAGGGGAACCTCCGGGCGGGCAGTTCTTC. As protein: CASSVGEPPGGQFF. The full variable domain, its missing parts supplied by reference TRBV9 and TRBJ2-1, is DSGVTQTPKHLITATGQRVTLRCSPRSGDLSVYWYQQSLDQGLQFLIQYYNGEERAKGNILERFSAQQFPDLHSELNLSSLELGDSALYFCASSVGEPPGGQFFGPGTRLTVL.

This clonotype was recorded a few times. The chain combines TRBV29-1 with TRBJ2-3; 9 nucleotides align to TRBD2. Trimming took 5 bases from V and 2 from J; bases not matched to a gene: 5. This CDR3 contains 14 residues. Germline assignment: CDR1 SQVTM and CDR2 ANQGSEA. The CDR3 loop is CSVLGGRATDTQYF. CDR3 coding DNA: TGCAGCGTTCTGGGCGGGAGGGCCACAGATACGCAGTATTTT.

This clonotype showed up many times. This CDR3 reads CSARAGTTNEKLFF. The DNA of the CDR3 is TGCAGCGCTCGGGCCGGGACTACGAATGAAAAACTGTTTTTT. V and J are TRBV29-1 and TRBJ1-4; weak D call: TRBD1 (5 bases). CDR3 size: 14 residues. Trimming stripped 7 bases from V and 5 bases from J, with 17 bases between. The germline CDR1 and CDR2 sequences are SQVTM and ANQGSEA.

The chain uses TRBV20-1 and TRBJ1-1, with D unclear. Trimming took off 0 bases at V and 6 bases at J, with 14 bases between the two ends. Germline values: CDR1 DFQATT, CDR2 SNEGSKA (reference sequence). The CDR3 runs to 14 residues. The CDR3 spells CSARDEGSRPEAFF. CDR3 DNA sequence: TGCAGTGCTAGAGATGAGGGCAGCCGCCCTGAAGCTTTCTTT.

This clonotype was counted between two and nine times. The rearrangement uses TRBV7-7 and TRBJ2-2; D remains ambiguous. Trimming left V 5 bases short and J 0 bases short, with 7 bases between. Germline CDR1 and CDR2: SSHAT and FNYEAQ (reference sequence). The CDR3 consists of 14 residues. The CDR3 sequence is CASSPAPNTGELFF. CDR3 nucleotide sequence: TGTGCCAGCAGCCCGGCCCCGAACACCGGGGAGCTGTTTTTT.

In this sample, this clonotype turned up many times. The chain employs TRBV7-6 and TRBJ2-2; 8 bases are shared with TRBD2. Germline V gene sequence: CDR1 SGHVS, CDR2 FNYEAQ. V was pared by 7 bases and J by 0 bases, with 1 base of the junction left unmatched. This CDR3 contains 14 residues. The CDR3 region is CASNSGANTGELFF. The CDR3 nucleotides read TGTGCCAGCAATAGCGGGGCGAACACCGGGGAGCTGTTTTTT.

The chain combines TRBV29-1 with TRBJ2-1; 11 nucleotides agree with TRBD2. The CDR3 totals 18 residues. CDR1 is SQVTM and CDR2 is ANQGSEA in the germline V gene. J gave up 4 bases and V 0 bases, and 11 bases lay outside the gene matches. The CDR3 DNA is TGCAGCGTTGAAGAGAGAAGGTCTAGCGGGAGGTCGTACAATGAGCAGTTCTTC. Encoded protein: CSVEERRSSGRSYNEQFF.

J is TRBJ2-7 and V is TRBV6-1; 7 bases fit TRBD2. CDR3 length equals 15 residues. V shed 6 bases, J shed 3 bases, and the junction held 11 bases outside the gene matches. From germline, CDR1 is MNHNS and CDR2 SASEGT. This CDR3 reads CASSPRGAGSYEQYF. CDR3 coding DNA: TGTGCCAGCAGCCCCCGTGGAGCGGGAAGCTACGAGCAGTACTTC.

The gene calls are TRBV10-3 and TRBJ1-1; D gene uncertain. The germline V gene encodes CDR1 ENHRY and CDR2 SYGVKD. This CDR3 has 11 residues. The V gene lost 6 bases and the J gene lost 4 bases, with 6 bases spanning the gap. The CDR3 DNA follows: TGTGCCATCAGGGGGTCCACTGAAGCTTTCTTT. It is translated as CAIRGSTEAFF.